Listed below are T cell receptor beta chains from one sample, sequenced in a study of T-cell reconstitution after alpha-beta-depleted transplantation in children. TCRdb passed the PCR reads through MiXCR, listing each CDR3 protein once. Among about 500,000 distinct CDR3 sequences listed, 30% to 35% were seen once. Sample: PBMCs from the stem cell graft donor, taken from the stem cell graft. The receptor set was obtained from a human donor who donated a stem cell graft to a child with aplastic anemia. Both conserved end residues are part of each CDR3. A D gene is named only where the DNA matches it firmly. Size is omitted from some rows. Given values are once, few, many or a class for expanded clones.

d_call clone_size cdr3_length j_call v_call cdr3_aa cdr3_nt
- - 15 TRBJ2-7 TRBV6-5 CASSYSFSGMIEQYF TGTGCCAGCAGTTACTCGTTTTCAGGGATGATCGAGCAGTACTTC
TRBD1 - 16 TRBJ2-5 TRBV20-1 CSARPQTGGLLETQYF TGCAGTGCTAGACCCCAGACAGGGGGTTTGCTAGAGACCCAGTACTTC
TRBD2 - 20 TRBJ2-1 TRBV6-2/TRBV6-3 CASSYSRGRTSGRAGGEQFF TGTGCCAGCAGTTACTCCCGGGGAAGGACTAGCGGGAGGGCCGGTGGTGAGCAGTTCTTC
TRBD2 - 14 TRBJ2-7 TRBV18 CASSASGSPYEQYF TGTGCCAGCTCTGCTAGCGGGAGTCCCTACGAGCAGTACTTC
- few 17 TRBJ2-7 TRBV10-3 CAISESFSGGGPGEQYF TGTGCCATCAGTGAGTCGTTTAGTGGCGGGGGCCCCGGCGAGCAGTACTTC
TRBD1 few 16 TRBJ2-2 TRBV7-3 CASSPGTGGRYGELFF TGTGCCAGCAGCCCAGGGACAGGGGGGAGATACGGGGAGCTGTTTTTT
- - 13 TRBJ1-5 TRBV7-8 CASSSISNQPQHF TGTGCCAGCAGCTCCATTAGCAATCAGCCCCAGCATTTT
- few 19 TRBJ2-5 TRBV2 CASERWDRPETSGKETQYF TGTGCCAGCGAGAGATGGGACAGGCCCGAGACTAGCGGAAAGGAGACCCAGTACTTC
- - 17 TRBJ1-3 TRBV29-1 CSVEDRGTLNSGNTIYF TGCAGCGTTGAAGACCGAGGGACATTAAACTCTGGAAACACCATATATTTT
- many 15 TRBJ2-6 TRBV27 CASSLGSSGANVLTF TGTGCCAGCAGTTTAGGGAGCTCTGGGGCCAACGTCCTGACTTTC
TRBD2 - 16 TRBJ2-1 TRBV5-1 CASSLVSSGRGDEQFF TGCGCCAGCAGCTTGGTTTCCAGCGGGAGGGGCGATGAGCAGTTCTTC
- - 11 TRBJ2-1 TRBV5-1 CASSLQGPTFF TGCGCCAGCAGCCTCCAGGGACCGACGTTCTTC
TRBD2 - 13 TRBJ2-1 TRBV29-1 CSDARGGVNEQFF TGCAGCGATGCGCGCGGGGGGGTTAATGAGCAGTTCTTC
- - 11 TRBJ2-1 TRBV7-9 CASSWTVKQFF TGTGCCAGCAGCTGGACAGTGAAGCAGTTCTTC
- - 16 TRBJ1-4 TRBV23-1 CASSHFLTCLPGKLFF TGCGCCAGCAGTCACTTCTTAACATGCCTCCCCGGAAAACTGTTTTTT
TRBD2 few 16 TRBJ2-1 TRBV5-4 CASSPRLAGGMDEQFF TGTGCCAGCAGCCCCCGACTAGCGGGAGGGATGGATGAGCAGTTCTTC
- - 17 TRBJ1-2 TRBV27 CASSPLPGRRTNYGYTF TGTGCCAGCAGTCCATTACCCGGACGGCGGACTAACTATGGCTACACCTTC
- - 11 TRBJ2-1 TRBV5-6 CASSLSRIRIF TGTGCCAGCAGCTTGTCCCGGATAAGGATCTTC
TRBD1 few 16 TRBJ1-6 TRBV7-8 CASSDMRQGYNSPLHF TGTGCCAGCAGCGACATGCGACAGGGCTATAATTCACCCCTCCACTTT
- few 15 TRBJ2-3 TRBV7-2 CASSLVRWGADTQYF TGTGCCAGCAGCTTAGTTCGGTGGGGGGCAGATACGCAGTATTTT
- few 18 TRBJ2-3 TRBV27 CASTPVVNWDWGTDTQYF TGTGCCAGCACCCCCGTCGTGAATTGGGATTGGGGCACAGATACGCAGTATTTT
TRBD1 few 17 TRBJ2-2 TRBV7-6 CASSTKQGALNPGELFF TGTGCCAGCAGCACAAAGCAGGGGGCGCTTAACCCCGGGGAGCTGTTTTTT
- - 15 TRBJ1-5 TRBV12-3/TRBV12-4 CASSLDLYSNQPQHF TGTGCCAGCAGCCTGGATTTATACAGTAATCAGCCCCAGCATTTT
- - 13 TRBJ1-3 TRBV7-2 CASTPFEGNTIYF TGTGCCAGCACCCCTTTCGAGGGAAACACCATATATTTT
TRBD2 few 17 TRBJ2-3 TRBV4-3 CASSPLLAGGGTDTQYF TGCGCCAGCAGCCCCCTCCTAGCGGGAGGGGGCACAGATACGCAGTATTTT
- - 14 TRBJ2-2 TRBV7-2 CASRRDGITGELFF TGTGCCAGCAGAAGGGACGGAATCACCGGGGAGCTGTTTTTT
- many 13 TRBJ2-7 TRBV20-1 CSASQLQVGEQYF TGCAGTGCTAGCCAGCTCCAAGTTGGCGAGCAGTACTTC
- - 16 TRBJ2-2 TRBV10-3 CAISPRIVQGSGELFF TGTGCCATCAGTCCTAGAATAGTACAAGGCTCCGGGGAGCTGTTTTTT
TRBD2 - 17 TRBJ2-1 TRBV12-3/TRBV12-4 CASSSSSGSLPRGEQFF TGTGCCAGCAGTTCGTCTAGCGGAAGCTTACCACGGGGTGAGCAGTTCTTC
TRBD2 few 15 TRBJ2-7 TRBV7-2 CASSPGQAGTHEQYF TGTGCCAGCAGCCCAGGGCAAGCGGGAACCCACGAGCAGTACTTC
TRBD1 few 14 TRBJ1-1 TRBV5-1 CASSPGTAVNEAFF TGCGCCAGCAGCCCCGGGACAGCCGTTAATGAAGCTTTCTTT
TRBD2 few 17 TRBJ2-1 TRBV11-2 CASSLRWISGVVNEQFF TGTGCCAGCAGTCTTAGATGGATTAGCGGGGTGGTAAATGAGCAGTTCTTC
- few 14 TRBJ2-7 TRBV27 CASRKTGRVYEQYF TGTGCCAGCAGGAAGACAGGGAGGGTTTACGAGCAGTACTTC
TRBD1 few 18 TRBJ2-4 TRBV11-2 CASSPLVWDRAAKNIQYF TGTGCCAGCAGCCCACTAGTATGGGACAGGGCCGCCAAAAACATTCAGTACTTC
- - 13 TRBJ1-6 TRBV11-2 CASSRGYNSPLHF TGTGCCAGCAGCAGGGGGTACAATTCACCCCTCCACTTT
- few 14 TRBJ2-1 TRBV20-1 CSARDRTSQGEQFF TGCAGTGCTAGAGATCGAACTTCCCAAGGGGAGCAGTTCTTC
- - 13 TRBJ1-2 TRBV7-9 CASSFSGPRGYTF TGTGCCAGCAGCTTCTCGGGACCCAGGGGCTACACCTTC
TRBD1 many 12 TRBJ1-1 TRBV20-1 CSARQGDTEAFF TGCAGTGCTAGACAGGGGGACACTGAAGCTTTCTTT
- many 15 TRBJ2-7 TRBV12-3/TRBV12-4 CASSSERDRHYEQYF TGTGCCAGCAGTTCGGAACGGGACCGACACTACGAGCAGTACTTC
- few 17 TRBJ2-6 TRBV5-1 CASSLVQLFSGANVLTF TGCGCCAGCAGCTTGGTACAGCTTTTCTCTGGGGCCAACGTCCTGACTTTC
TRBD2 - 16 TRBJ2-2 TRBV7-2 CASSLGGGRITGELFF TGTGCCAGCAGCTTAGGCGGGGGGCGCATCACCGGGGAGCTGTTTTTT
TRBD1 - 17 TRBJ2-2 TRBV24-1 CATSDPSGTGNVGELFF TGTGCCACCAGTGATCCATCCGGGACAGGGAACGTGGGGGAGCTGTTTTTT
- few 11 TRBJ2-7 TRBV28 CASSTGPEQYF TGTGCCAGCTCCACAGGGCCCGAGCAGTACTTC
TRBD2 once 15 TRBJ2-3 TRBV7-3 CASRPSGTSADTQYF TGTGCCAGCAGACCCTCCGGGACTAGCGCGGATACGCAGTATTTT
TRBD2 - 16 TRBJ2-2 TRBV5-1 CASSLSRTSNTGELFF TGCGCCAGCAGCTTGTCTCGGACTAGCAACACCGGGGAGCTGTTTTTT
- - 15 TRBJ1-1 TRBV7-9 CASSPHGAGNTEAFF TGTGCCAGCAGCCCCCACGGGGCGGGGAACACTGAAGCTTTCTTT
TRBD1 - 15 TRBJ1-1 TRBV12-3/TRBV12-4 CASSSRTGRNTEAFF TGTGCCAGCAGCTCTCGGACAGGCCGGAACACTGAAGCTTTCTTT
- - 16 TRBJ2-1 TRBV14 CASSQVDSSSSNEQFF TGTGCCAGCAGCCAAGTGGACAGTAGTTCGTCCAATGAGCAGTTCTTC
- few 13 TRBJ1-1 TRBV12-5 CASGLTRTGEAFF TGTGCTAGTGGTTTGACCCGGACGGGGGAAGCTTTCTTT
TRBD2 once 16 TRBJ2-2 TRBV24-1 CATSEWTSGNTGELFF TGTGCCACCAGTGAGTGGACTAGCGGGAACACCGGGGAGCTGTTTTTT
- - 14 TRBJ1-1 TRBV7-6 CASSSRELLAEAFF TGTGCCAGCAGCTCGAGGGAACTATTAGCTGAAGCTTTCTTT
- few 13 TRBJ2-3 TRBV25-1 CASSPPYGDTQYF TGTGCCAGCAGCCCGCCCTACGGGGATACGCAGTATTTT
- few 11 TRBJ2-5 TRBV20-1 CSATVGETQYF TGCAGTGCTACGGTGGGGGAGACCCAGTACTTC
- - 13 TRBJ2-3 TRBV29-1 CSVGGPYTDTQYF TGCAGCGTTGGTGGCCCTTATACAGATACGCAGTATTTT
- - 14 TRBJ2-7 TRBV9 CASSPTDRTYEQYF TGTGCCAGCAGCCCCACGGACAGAACCTACGAGCAGTACTTC
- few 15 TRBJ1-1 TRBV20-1 CSARVPGLMNTEAFF TGCAGTGCTAGAGTACCGGGACTCATGAACACTGAAGCTTTCTTT
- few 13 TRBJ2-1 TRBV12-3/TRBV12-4 CASSLVLADEQFF TGTGCCAGCAGTTTAGTACTAGCCGATGAGCAGTTCTTC
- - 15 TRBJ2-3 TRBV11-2 CASSLVGVIRDTQYF TGTGCCAGCAGCTTAGTAGGGGTAATAAGAGATACGCAGTATTTT
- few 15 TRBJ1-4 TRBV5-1 CASSLGGPRGEKLFF TGCGCCAGCAGCTTGGGGGGGCCCAGGGGTGAAAAACTGTTTTTT
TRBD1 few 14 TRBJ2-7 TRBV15 CATSMDRGPYEQYF TGTGCCACCAGCATGGACAGGGGACCCTACGAGCAGTACTTC